Included here is one T cell receptor beta chain sequence, with context. The data were taken from a study of blood T cell repertoires in COVID-19. The germline gives CDR1 SNHLY, CDR2 FYNNEI. Trimming took 4 bases from V and 7 from J, leaving 14 bases between them. This CDR3 is built from 14 residues. Using immunoSEQ multiplex PCR, the repertoire was profiled, and TCRdb retains in-frame clones only, with some absent. The table records more than 110,000 clones, approximately 78% of them present only once. Sequencing was carried out using peripheral blood. The clonotype was recovered from a woman over 75 with acute or convalescent COVID-19. The genes are TRBV2 and TRBJ1-5; D unresolved. CDR3 coding DNA: TGTGCCAGCAGTGTTACTCGGGGTGGACAGCCCCAGCATTTT. Protein product: CASSVTRGGQPQHF.